The TCR beta chain under discussion was sequenced for a study of response to subunit inactivated influenza vaccine. Study-wide results and limits: Authors suggested each seasonal influenza vaccination recruits few new T cells.

Trimming cost V 5 bases and J 5 bases; bases outside gene matches: 12. The CDR3 totals 16 residues. Per the germline V gene, CDR1 is MNHNS and CDR2 is SASEGT. This clonotype was counted a single time. Its antigen is unidentified. MiXCR, run by TCRdb on the RT-PCR reads, gives a single entry per CDR3 protein. The sample carries 710,000 or so distinct CDR3 sequences, 15% to 18% recorded once. This specimen was PBMCs from blood, taken 12 days after vaccination. The chain carries TRBV6-1 and TRBJ2-3, with 8 nucleotides matching TRBD2. The sequence was obtained from a man in his fifties who received an inactivated influenza vaccine. CDR3 residues: CASSRTLAGLRDTQYF. The CDR3 DNA reads TGTGCCAGCAGTAGGACCTTAGCGGGGCTGAGAGATACGCAGTATTTT.